This is a list of T cell receptor beta chains from one sample in a study of T cell responses to AZD1222 COVID-19 vaccine. Method: immunoSEQ multiplex PCR; TCRdb's copy keeps in-frame clones and lacks some. The repertoire holds some 130,000 clones, with 84% as singletons. The sample here was peripheral blood, taken on day 0 of AZD1222 vaccination. All receptors derive from an adult in good health. Both conserved end residues are part of each CDR3. Fields, in order: D gene, V gene, J gene, clone size, CDR3 protein, CDR3 DNA. The D gene is left open where the match is weak. Size is omitted from some rows. Given values are once, few, many or a class for expanded clones.

d_gene: .; v_gene: TRBV19; j_gene: TRBJ1-1; abundance: .; CDR3aa: CASSNSRRGNTEAFF; CDR3nt: TGTGCCAGTAGTAACTCGAGAAGGGGGAACACTGAAGCTTTCTTT
d_gene: .; v_gene: TRBV3-1/TRBV3-2; j_gene: TRBJ1-3; abundance: .; CDR3aa: CASSQEVGFSGNTIYF; CDR3nt: TGTGCCAGCAGCCAAGAAGTAGGGTTCTCTGGAAACACCATATATTTT
d_gene: TRBD1; v_gene: TRBV28; j_gene: TRBJ1-2; abundance: .; CDR3aa: CASSAPSTQGTRYGYTF; CDR3nt: TGTGCCAGCAGTGCCCCCAGTACACAGGGGACACGCTATGGCTACACCTTC
d_gene: .; v_gene: TRBV5-1; j_gene: TRBJ1-4; abundance: few; CDR3aa: CASSLAAGQGEKLFF; CDR3nt: TGCGCCAGCAGCTTGGCCGCGGGCCAGGGTGAAAAACTGTTTTTT
d_gene: .; v_gene: TRBV7-6; j_gene: TRBJ2-2; abundance: once; CDR3aa: CASSFTGPAGELFF; CDR3nt: TGTGCCAGCAGCTTCACAGGGCCGGCCGGGGAGCTGTTTTTT
d_gene: TRBD2; v_gene: TRBV27; j_gene: TRBJ2-1; abundance: .; CDR3aa: CASRRSLAGGRKYNEQFF; CDR3nt: TGTGCCAGTAGGAGGTCACTAGCGGGGGGGCGAAAGTACAATGAGCAGTTCTTC
d_gene: .; v_gene: TRBV2; j_gene: TRBJ1-2; abundance: .; CDR3aa: CASRNSRDNLNYGYTF; CDR3nt: TGTGCCAGCAGAAATTCTCGGGACAACCTTAACTATGGCTACACCTTC
d_gene: .; v_gene: TRBV5-4; j_gene: TRBJ1-1; abundance: .; CDR3aa: CASTREGGFTEAFF; CDR3nt: TGTGCCAGCACCCGAGAGGGGGGGTTCACTGAAGCTTTCTTT
d_gene: .; v_gene: TRBV2; j_gene: TRBJ2-3; abundance: .; CDR3aa: CASSMTGPSTDTQYF; CDR3nt: TGTGCCAGCAGCATGACCGGGCCTAGCACAGATACGCAGTATTTT
d_gene: .; v_gene: TRBV5-1; j_gene: TRBJ2-3; abundance: .; CDR3aa: CASSTGPTADTQYF; CDR3nt: TGCGCCAGCAGCACCGGACCGACAGCAGATACGCAGTATTTT
d_gene: .; v_gene: TRBV2; j_gene: TRBJ2-7; abundance: .; CDR3aa: CASSGFEQYF; CDR3nt: TGTGCCAGCTCGGGGTTCGAGCAGTACTTC
d_gene: TRBD1; v_gene: TRBV5-1; j_gene: TRBJ1-1; abundance: .; CDR3aa: CASSSGDREGEAFF; CDR3nt: TGCGCCAGCAGCTCAGGGGACAGGGAGGGTGAAGCTTTCTTT
d_gene: .; v_gene: TRBV29-1; j_gene: TRBJ1-5; abundance: .; CDR3aa: CSVEGQGGQPQHF; CDR3nt: TGCAGCGTTGAAGGGCAGGGAGGTCAGCCCCAGCATTTT
d_gene: .; v_gene: TRBV19; j_gene: TRBJ2-7; abundance: medium-sized; CDR3aa: CASSTFGQRTSSSYEQYF; CDR3nt: TGTGCCAGTAGCACTTTTGGACAGAGAACTTCTAGCTCCTACGAGCAGTACTTC
d_gene: TRBD1; v_gene: TRBV9; j_gene: TRBJ2-7; abundance: few; CDR3aa: CASSVGQGAAYEQYF; CDR3nt: TGTGCCAGCAGCGTAGGACAGGGGGCCGCCTACGAGCAGTACTTC
d_gene: .; v_gene: TRBV6-2/TRBV6-3; j_gene: TRBJ2-4; abundance: .; CDR3aa: CASSSIWGENIQYF; CDR3nt: TGTGCCAGCAGTTCAATATGGGGGGAAAACATTCAGTACTTC
d_gene: .; v_gene: TRBV5-5; j_gene: TRBJ2-1; abundance: .; CDR3aa: CASSLGGLSPPYNEQFF; CDR3nt: TGTGCCAGCAGCTTGGGGGGACTTTCTCCGCCCTACAATGAGCAGTTCTTC
d_gene: .; v_gene: TRBV29-1; j_gene: TRBJ1-2; abundance: .; CDR3aa: CSVVGGPNYGYTF; CDR3nt: TGCAGCGTTGTGGGGGGGCCTAACTATGGCTACACCTTC
d_gene: TRBD1; v_gene: TRBV28; j_gene: TRBJ2-7; abundance: .; CDR3aa: CASSLMDRAEQYF; CDR3nt: TGTGCCAGCAGTTTAATGGACAGGGCCGAGCAGTACTTC
d_gene: .; v_gene: TRBV10-3; j_gene: TRBJ2-1; abundance: .; CDR3aa: CAISDSYVVAGGGEQFF; CDR3nt: TGTGCCATCAGTGACTCATATGTGGTCGCAGGCGGAGGTGAGCAGTTCTTC
d_gene: TRBD1; v_gene: TRBV24-1; j_gene: TRBJ1-1; abundance: .; CDR3aa: CATSDDPLRDRGLF; CDR3nt: TGTGCCACCAGTGATGACCCCCTCCGGGACAGGGGCCTCTTT
d_gene: TRBD1; v_gene: TRBV19; j_gene: TRBJ1-2; abundance: few; CDR3aa: CASSPVQGADGYGYTF; CDR3nt: TGTGCCAGTAGTCCCGTACAGGGGGCCGATGGGTATGGCTACACCTTC
d_gene: .; v_gene: TRBV28; j_gene: TRBJ1-1; abundance: few; CDR3aa: CASTMEGLRAFF; CDR3nt: TGTGCCAGCACCATGGAAGGACTTAGGGCTTTCTTT
d_gene: TRBD1; v_gene: TRBV2; j_gene: TRBJ1-4; abundance: .; CDR3aa: CASRRDRPNEKLFF; CDR3nt: TGTGCCAGCAGGCGGGACAGACCTAATGAAAAACTGTTTTTT
d_gene: .; v_gene: TRBV10-3; j_gene: TRBJ1-5; abundance: .; CDR3aa: CAISESNSGNQPQHF; CDR3nt: TGTGCCATCAGTGAGTCGAACAGTGGCAATCAGCCCCAGCATTTT
d_gene: .; v_gene: TRBV19; j_gene: TRBJ2-1; abundance: .; CDR3aa: CASSTRTYYNEQFF; CDR3nt: TGTGCCAGTAGTACCCGGACGTACTACAATGAGCAGTTCTTC
d_gene: TRBD1; v_gene: TRBV9; j_gene: TRBJ2-3; abundance: .; CDR3aa: CASSEDRADTQYF; CDR3nt: TGTGCCAGCAGTGAAGACAGGGCAGATACGCAGTATTTT
d_gene: TRBD1; v_gene: TRBV10-2; j_gene: TRBJ2-7; abundance: .; CDR3aa: CASSQTGGYEQYF; CDR3nt: TGCGCCAGCAGTCAAACAGGGGGGTACGAGCAGTACTTC
d_gene: .; v_gene: TRBV5-4; j_gene: TRBJ1-1; abundance: .; CDR3aa: CASSLGGRGTEAFF; CDR3nt: TGTGCCAGCAGCTTGGGCGGGCGGGGAACTGAAGCTTTCTTT
d_gene: .; v_gene: TRBV2; j_gene: TRBJ1-1; abundance: .; CDR3aa: CATTGLGPNTEAFF; CDR3nt: TGTGCCACGACAGGATTAGGGCCAAACACTGAAGCTTTCTTT
d_gene: TRBD1; v_gene: TRBV7-8; j_gene: TRBJ1-2; abundance: .; CDR3aa: CASSSGQGEGGYTF; CDR3nt: TGTGCCAGCAGCTCAGGACAGGGTGAGGGTGGCTACACCTTC
d_gene: TRBD1; v_gene: TRBV2; j_gene: TRBJ2-7; abundance: once; CDR3aa: CASSEALGTASEQYF; CDR3nt: TGTGCCAGCAGTGAAGCGCTTGGGACAGCAAGTGAGCAGTACTTC
d_gene: .; v_gene: TRBV19; j_gene: TRBJ1-3; abundance: few; CDR3aa: CASSINREAGNTIYF; CDR3nt: TGTGCCAGTAGTATTAACAGGGAAGCTGGAAACACCATATATTTT
d_gene: TRBD1; v_gene: TRBV3-1/TRBV3-2; j_gene: TRBJ2-5; abundance: .; CDR3aa: CASSQGQGRETQYF; CDR3nt: TGTGCCAGCAGCCAAGGACAGGGCAGAGAGACCCAGTACTTC
d_gene: .; v_gene: TRBV5-1; j_gene: TRBJ2-7; abundance: .; CDR3aa: CASRSLEGGPYEQYF; CDR3nt: TGCGCCAGCAGATCCTTGGAGGGGGGACCCTACGAGCAGTACTTC
d_gene: .; v_gene: TRBV6-5; j_gene: TRBJ1-4; abundance: .; CDR3aa: CAAGIQSLTGLFF; CDR3nt: TGTGCGGCCGGGATACAGTCCCTGACAGGACTGTTTTTT
d_gene: .; v_gene: TRBV5-1; j_gene: TRBJ1-1; abundance: .; CDR3aa: CASSLGPEKKLKGNTEAFF; CDR3nt: TGCGCCAGCAGCTTGGGCCCCGAGAAGAAACTAAAAGGGAACACTGAAGCTTTCTTT
d_gene: .; v_gene: TRBV5-8; j_gene: TRBJ1-4; abundance: .; CDR3aa: CASSPWGSNEKLFF; CDR3nt: TGTGCCAGCAGCCCCTGGGGCAGTAATGAAAAACTGTTTTTT
d_gene: TRBD1; v_gene: TRBV6-5; j_gene: TRBJ2-1; abundance: .; CDR3aa: CASSLGGSYNEQFF; CDR3nt: TGTGCCAGCAGTTTAGGGGGCTCTTACAATGAGCAGTTCTTC
d_gene: TRBD1; v_gene: TRBV28; j_gene: TRBJ1-2; abundance: .; CDR3aa: CASSGTGGNYGYTF; CDR3nt: TGTGCCAGCAGCGGGACAGGGGGAAACTATGGCTACACCTTC
d_gene: .; v_gene: TRBV6-5; j_gene: TRBJ1-6; abundance: .; CDR3aa: CASSYGTSSKGSPLHF; CDR3nt: TGTGCCAGCAGTTACGGGACCTCGTCAAAAGGGTCACCCCTCCACTTT
d_gene: .; v_gene: TRBV12-5; j_gene: TRBJ1-1; abundance: .; CDR3aa: CASGRDSWVPTEAFF; CDR3nt: TGTGCTAGTGGCCGGGACTCCTGGGTCCCCACTGAAGCTTTCTTT
d_gene: .; v_gene: TRBV2; j_gene: TRBJ1-4; abundance: .; CDR3aa: CASSEGVVNEKLFF; CDR3nt: TGTGCCAGCAGTGAAGGGGTGGTCAATGAAAAACTGTTTTTT
d_gene: TRBD2; v_gene: TRBV11-2; j_gene: TRBJ2-7; abundance: .; CDR3aa: CASSPRTSSGEQYF; CDR3nt: TGTGCCAGCAGCCCTCGGACTAGCAGCGGCGAGCAGTACTTC
d_gene: .; v_gene: TRBV15; j_gene: TRBJ1-3; abundance: .; CDR3aa: CATSREVSNSGNTIYF; CDR3nt: TGTGCCACCAGCAGAGAAGTCAGTAACTCTGGAAACACCATATATTTT
d_gene: .; v_gene: TRBV4-1; j_gene: TRBJ1-5; abundance: .; CDR3aa: CASSLEGQNSNQPQHF; CDR3nt: TGCGCCAGCAGCCTTGAAGGGCAGAATAGCAATCAGCCCCAGCATTTT
d_gene: .; v_gene: TRBV7-6; j_gene: TRBJ1-5; abundance: .; CDR3aa: CASSLNSKGHNQPQHF; CDR3nt: TGTGCCAGCAGCTTAAACTCTAAGGGGCACAATCAGCCCCAGCATTTT
d_gene: .; v_gene: TRBV21-1; j_gene: TRBJ1-1; abundance: .; CDR3aa: CASSSEGGPKNTEAFF; CDR3nt: TGTGCCAGCAGCTCCGAGGGGGGACCCAAGAACACTGAAGCTTTCTTT
d_gene: .; v_gene: TRBV3-1/TRBV3-2; j_gene: TRBJ1-2; abundance: .; CDR3aa: CASSRDNYGYTF; CDR3nt: TGTGCCAGCAGTCGCGACAACTATGGCTACACCTTC
d_gene: .; v_gene: TRBV5-4; j_gene: TRBJ2-6; abundance: .; CDR3aa: CASSFPSTGRSGANVLTF; CDR3nt: TGTGCCAGCAGCTTCCCCTCGACAGGGAGGAGCGGGGCCAACGTCCTGACTTTC
d_gene: TRBD1; v_gene: TRBV7-8; j_gene: TRBJ1-1; abundance: .; CDR3aa: CASSGGQGIGLYTEAFF; CDR3nt: TGTGCCAGCAGCGGGGGACAGGGGATTGGTCTGTACACTGAAGCTTTCTTT